One and the same sample provided the 11 T cell receptor beta chains below, sequenced in a study of T cells in Graves' hyperthyroidism and ophthalmopathy. Amplified TCR beta CDR3 regions derived from RNA transcripts. The primer set for the first-round RT-PCR of the TCR CDR3 was HTBI. TCRdb re-called the multiplex PCR reads through MiXCR, storing one row per CDR3 protein. The sample lists hundreds of thousands of distinct CDR3 sequences, 35% to 40% occurring once. The sequenced material came from blood. The origin of the receptors is a young man with Graves' hyperthyroidism.

In its sample, this clonotype was seen a few times. The chain couples TRBV7-9 to TRBJ1-1, with 7 bases identical to TRBD1. J lost 5 bases, V lost 5 bases, and 5 bases had no gene match. This CDR3 comprises 13 residues. In germline, CDR1 is SEHNR, CDR2 FQNEAQ (reference sequence). The CDR3 coding sequence is TGTGCCAGCAGCCGGGACAGCTGGACTGAAGCTTTCTTT. This codes for CASSRDSWTEAFF.

The chain employs TRBV5-4 and TRBJ1-2; 9 bases match TRBD1. The CDR3 spans 15 residues. Germline loops: CDR1 SGHNT, CDR2 YYREEE (reference sequence). The ends lost 6 bases at V and 6 bases at J; junction bases unmatched: 12. Here the CDR3 reads CASTRGGTGYDGYTF. Here the CDR3 DNA reads TGTGCCAGCACCCGTGGGGGGACAGGGTATGATGGCTACACCTTC.

This clonotype occurred a few times. This chain uses TRBV7-9 with TRBJ1-3; D may be TRBD1 (5 bases). The length of the CDR3 is 14 residues. V was clipped by 6 bases and J by 3 bases, with 12 bases between them. Germline loops: CDR1 SEHNR, CDR2 FQNEAQ (reference sequence). Here the CDR3 reads CASSPGRVGNTIYF. CDR3 nucleotides: TGTGCCAGCAGTCCAGGCAGGGTTGGAAACACCATATATTTT.

Points on this clonotype: Just one base apart from a much larger clone, this may be a read error. This chain joins TRBV7-6 and TRBJ2-7, with 10 bases identical to TRBD1. The germline V gene has CDR1 SGHVS and CDR2 FNYEAQ. The CDR3 length is 15 residues. The CDR3 region is CASGLGQGQDDEQYF. The CDR3 DNA reads as TGTGCCAGCGGCTTGGGACAGGGGCAGGACGACGAGCAGTACTTC.

There are many counts of this clonotype. The chain recombines TRBV24-1 with TRBJ1-1, with D possibly TRBD1 on 5 matching bases. Trimming removed 5 bases from V and 4 bases from J, with 10 bases in between. Germline V gene sequence: CDR1 KGHDR, CDR2 SFDVKD. The CDR3 length is 13 residues. The CDR3 bases are TGTGCCACCAGTGGACAGTTAGGCACTGAAGCTTTCTTT. It translates to CATSGQLGTEAFF.

This clonotype was recorded many times. The rearrangement uses TRBV2 and TRBJ1-1; D is uncertain. Trimming shortened V by 8 bases and J by 3 bases, and 10 bases separated the two germline ends. The CDR3 extends over 12 amino acids. CDR1 and CDR2 (germline): SNHLY, FYNNEI. The chain's CDR3 is CASDLWDTEAFF. The CDR3 DNA reads as TGTGCCAGCGATCTGTGGGACACTGAAGCTTTCTTT.

A remark on this clonotype: A much bigger clone sits one base away, suggesting this may be a read error. V and J are TRBV15 and TRBJ2-7; D remains unclear. V was shortened by 0 bases and J by 5 bases, with 8 bases between the two germline ends. Per germline, CDR1 LNHNV and CDR2 YYDKDF (reference sequence). The CDR3 consists of 13 residues. The CDR3 region is CATSRDLIDEQYF. The CDR3 DNA sequence: TGTGCCACCAGCAGAGATCTGATCGACGAGCAGTACTTC. Complete variable domain (other parts from reference TRBV15 and TRBJ2-7): DAMVIQNPRYQVTQFGKPVTLSCSQTLNHNVMYWYQQKSSQAPKLLFHYYDKDFNNEADTPDNFQSRRPNTSFCFLDIRSPGLGDTAMYLCATSRDLIDEQYFGPGTRLTVT.

This clonotype was seen once. The chain employs TRBV6-5 and TRBJ2-7; TRBD2 aligns across 14 bases. The V and J ends lost 10 bases and 0 bases, in that order; junction bases with no gene match: 11. The CDR3 runs to 17 residues. Germline values: CDR1 MNHEY, CDR2 SVGAGI. The CDR3 DNA is TGTGCCATCGCGGGGACTAGCGGGAGAGGTTCCTCCTACGAGCAGTACTTC. Translating gives CAIAGTSGRGSSYEQYF.

This clonotype was found once. This chain links TRBV12-3 or TRBV12-4 with TRBJ1-6; no clear D gene. Trimming cost V 7 bases and J 7 bases, with 17 bases left between them. CDR3 length equals 15 residues. The CDR3 spells CASIPGAIGNSPLHF. The CDR3 DNA follows: TGTGCCAGCATCCCCGGCGCTATAGGGAATTCACCCCTCCACTTT.

The V and J genes are TRBV7-2 and TRBJ2-7; tentatively, D is TRBD2 (6 bases). The CDR3 contains 15 residues. The germline V gene has CDR1 SGHTA and CDR2 FQGNSA. With 3 bases removed from V and 3 bases from J, the gap between germline ends came to 15 bases. CDR3 nucleotide sequence: TGTGCCAGCAGCTTTGGACCCCCCGGGAGCTACGAGCAGTACTTC. Translation gives CASSFGPPGSYEQYF.

A note on this clonotype: Just one base apart from a much larger clone, this may be a read error. This chain joins TRBV7-9 and TRBJ1-2, with TRBD1 identical over 10 bases. Germline CDR1 SEHNR, CDR2 FQNEAQ (reference sequence). The CDR3 has 15 residues. The CDR3 sequence: CARSSAGTGDYGYTF. The CDR3 bases are TGTGCCAGAAGCTCAGCCGGGACAGGGGACTATGGCTACACCTTC.